A single count supports the clone carrying this TCR beta chain. The sample is drawn from a study of blood T cell repertoires in COVID-19. Study-level background: Collection of acute and convalescent COVID-19 samples took place in the United States, Italy and Spain.

How the authors handled the data: The authors estimated nucleated cell counts from reference gene primer amplification. Assay: immunoSEQ multiplex PCR; the TCRdb copy retains only in-frame clones and omits some. V and J calls and clone size come straight from that table; D and trimming were deduced from the DNA. The sample includes over 250,000 clones, 88% seen only once; the top ten take roughly 2%. Self-reported history from a screening survey and questionnaire set each donor's cohort. The sample comprised PBMCs or T cells enriched from blood (not recorded which). The clonotype was recovered from a woman aged 55 to 70 in a cohort exposed to, infected with or recovered from COVID-19 (not recorded which).

CDR3 protein: CASSLSSGSGGETQYF. The DNA for the CDR3 is TGTGCCAGCAGTCTATCTAGCGGGAGTGGTGGGGAGACCCAGTACTTC. The gene calls are TRBV28 and TRBJ2-5; TRBD2 matches at 10 bases. Germline lookup yields CDR1 MDHEN and CDR2 SYDVKM. Germline trimming cut 5 bases from V and 5 bases from J; bases unmatched to any gene: 11. The CDR3 loop spans 16 amino acids.